This is a list of T cell receptor beta chains from one sample in a study of cytomegalovirus exposure and HLA in healthy donors. Measured with immunoSEQ multiplex PCR; TCRdb has only the in-frame clones, and not every one. The sample records more than 300,000 clones, about nine tenths being singletons. The sample was PBMCs. Receptors were obtained from a young woman in good health and CMV-seronegative. Each CDR3 is given without its conserved first and last residue. Fields, in order: V gene, J gene, clone size, CDR3 protein. Size tells how often a clone was seen (once, few, many) or the class of an expanded clone, and some rows leave it out.

TRBV14,TRBJ2-1,NA,ASSQGWRPEQF
TRBV4-1,TRBJ2-1,NA,ASSQAGLADNEQF
TRBV30,TRBJ2-1,NA,AWSLIDNEQF
TRBV27,TRBJ2-1,NA,ASSLARQGWNEQF
TRBV7-2,TRBJ2-7,once,ASSYSYLSYEQY
TRBV29-1,TRBJ2-7,NA,SVGLRLAGEGEQY
TRBV2,TRBJ2-3,NA,ASRSREYADTQY
TRBV7-6,TRBJ2-1,NA,ASSPAAGFYNEQF
TRBV28,TRBJ2-7,NA,ASSDPYGQGTYEQY
TRBV19,TRBJ2-4,few,ASSISAPQASQNIQY
TRBV27,TRBJ1-5,NA,ASSLSKGNQPQH
TRBV4-3,TRBJ2-1,NA,ASSQRTSRSPNYNEQF
TRBV6-6,TRBJ1-2,NA,ASRGATGGRDYGYT
TRBV19,TRBJ2-1,NA,ASSIGRTSGIPGEQF
TRBV11-2,TRBJ1-5,NA,ASSLVYRALSQPQH
TRBV19,TRBJ2-1,NA,ASSIGHSTAYNEQF
TRBV7-2,TRBJ2-5,NA,ASSLSPSGRAETQY
TRBV6-6,TRBJ2-3,NA,ASRDRADTQY
TRBV6-6,TRBJ2-1,once,ASVDFSREQF
TRBV30,TRBJ1-1,NA,AWSAGHENTEAF
TRBV10-3,TRBJ2-1,NA,AISETPGNEQF
TRBV9,TRBJ2-3,NA,ASSEVGRDTDTQY
TRBV27,TRBJ2-7,NA,ASSLREGTYEQY
TRBV21-1,TRBJ2-7,NA,ASSKGGTGNHEQY